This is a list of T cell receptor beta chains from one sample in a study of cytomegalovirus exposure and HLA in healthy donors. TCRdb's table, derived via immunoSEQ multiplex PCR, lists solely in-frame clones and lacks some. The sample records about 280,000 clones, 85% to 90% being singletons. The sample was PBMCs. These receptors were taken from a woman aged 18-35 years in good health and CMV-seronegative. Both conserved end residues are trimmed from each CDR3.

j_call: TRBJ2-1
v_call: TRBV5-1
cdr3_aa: ASSLGLAGGHEQF

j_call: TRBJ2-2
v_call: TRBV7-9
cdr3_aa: ASSIRRTGTYNTGELF

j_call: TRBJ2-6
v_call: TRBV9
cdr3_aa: ASSPGGSGANVLT

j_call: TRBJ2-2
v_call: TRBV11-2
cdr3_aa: ASSPLGRAGELF

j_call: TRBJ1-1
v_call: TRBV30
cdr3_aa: AWTGSYTEAF

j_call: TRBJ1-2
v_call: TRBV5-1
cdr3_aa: ASSLKMPKTGDYGYT

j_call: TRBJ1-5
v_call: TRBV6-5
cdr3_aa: ASNSAGAGNQPQH

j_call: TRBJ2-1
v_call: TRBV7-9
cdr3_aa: ASSLTTSGGVHEQF

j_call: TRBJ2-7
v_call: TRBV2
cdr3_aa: ASSAPGQGFYEQY

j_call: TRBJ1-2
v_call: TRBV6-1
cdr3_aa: ASSGTGGHGLSYGYT

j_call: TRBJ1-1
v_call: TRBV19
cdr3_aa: ASSIGPWNTEAF

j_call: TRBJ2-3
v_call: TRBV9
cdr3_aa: ASSADRGHQDTQY

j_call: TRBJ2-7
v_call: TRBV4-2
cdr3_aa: ASSQEVGYGQGLYEQY

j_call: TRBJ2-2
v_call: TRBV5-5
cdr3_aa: ASIGPGERRTGELF

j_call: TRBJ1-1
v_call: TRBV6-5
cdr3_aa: ASTQPGRAEAF

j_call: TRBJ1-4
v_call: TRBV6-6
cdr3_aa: ASHPRDRESSLF

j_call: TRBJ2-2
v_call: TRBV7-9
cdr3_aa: ASSLTGPGELF

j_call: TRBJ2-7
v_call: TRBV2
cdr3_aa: AGGAGGHEQY

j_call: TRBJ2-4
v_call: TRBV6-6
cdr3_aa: ASSYSESLNIQY

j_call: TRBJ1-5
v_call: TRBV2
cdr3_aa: ASKQEAFRYSNQPQH